This record concerns one T cell receptor beta chain sequence. The antigen remains undetermined. Germline V gives CDR1 SGHAT, CDR2 FQNNGV. CDR3 length: 14 residues. Trimming took 4 bases from V and 6 from J; bases not matched to a gene: 7. This entry comes from a study of OX40 agonist ivuxolimab in advanced cancers. For the study at large: Those enrolled were approximately 87% male, with a mean age of about 60 years and ages from roughly 23 to 79.

Overall study findings and caveats: Blood T cells, both CD4+ and CD8+, expanded clonally by week 6 at 0.1 to 3.0 mg/kg. The study found that CD8+ T cells averaged more expanded clones than CD4+.

Measured with immunoSEQ multiplex PCR; TCRdb has only the in-frame clones, and not every one. This table has about 33,000 clones, approximately 90% appearing once. V is TRBV11-2 and J is TRBJ2-3; 7 bases fit TRBD2. Sequenced here: CD4+ or CD8+ T cells sorted from blood, sampled in a trial of the OX40 agonist ivuxolimab. The sequence came from an adult with an advanced solid tumor such as melanoma, head and neck, liver or kidney cancer. The CDR3 nucleotides are TGTGCCAGCAGCTCCCCGGGAGCGGGGGATACGCAGTATTTT. Amino acids: CASSSPGAGDTQYF. Combining the CDR3 with reference TRBV11-2 and TRBJ2-3 gives the whole variable domain EAGVAQSPRYKIIEKRQSVAFWCNPISGHATLYWYQQILGQGPKLLIQFQNNGVVDDSQLPKDRFSAERLKGVDSTLKIQPAKLEDSAVYLCASSSPGAGDTQYFGPGTRLTVL.